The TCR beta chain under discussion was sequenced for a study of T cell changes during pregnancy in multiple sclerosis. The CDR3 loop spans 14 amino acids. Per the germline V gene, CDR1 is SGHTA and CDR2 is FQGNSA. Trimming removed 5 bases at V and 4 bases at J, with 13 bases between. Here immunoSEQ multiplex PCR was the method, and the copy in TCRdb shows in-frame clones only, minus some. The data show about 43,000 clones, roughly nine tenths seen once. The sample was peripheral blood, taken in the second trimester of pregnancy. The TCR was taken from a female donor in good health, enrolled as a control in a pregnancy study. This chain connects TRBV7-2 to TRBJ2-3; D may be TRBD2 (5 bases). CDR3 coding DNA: TGTGCCAGCAGCCCGGGGATAGGAGCAGATACGCAGTATTTT. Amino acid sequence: CASSPGIGADTQYF. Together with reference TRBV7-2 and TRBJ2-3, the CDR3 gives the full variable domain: GAGVSQSPSNKVTEKGKDVELRCDPISGHTALYWYRQSLGQGLEFLIYFQGNSAPDKSGLPSDRFSAERTGGSVSTLTIQRTQQEDSAVYLCASSPGIGADTQYFGPGTRLTVL.